This TCR beta chain was sequenced in a study of cytomegalovirus exposure and HLA in healthy donors (dated by TCRdb to the late 2010s). For the wider study: An earlier analysis of several hundred of the donors reported about 250 Gb of sequence data and 117 million unique TCR beta sequences from 150 million to 200 million T cells. To decide whether each TCR beta V gene segment behaved as functional or pseudogenic, an earlier analysis of some 580 of the donors relied on high-throughput TCR beta sequencing. To study patterns of TCR occurrence, a later analysis re-analyzed previously published TCR beta repertoires from several hundred donors and added high-resolution HLA genotyping. Along with the 666-subject first cohort, a separate validation cohort of over a hundred different subjects was used. The study combined high-throughput TCR immunosequencing, statistical association of individual TCRs with disease status, and machine learning to predict cytomegalovirus infection status. Approximately 300 gigabases of sequencing data and approximately 92 million unique TCR sequences made up an early release that covered several hundred HLA-typed donors. The study profiled the T cell repertoires of hundreds of subjects by immunosequencing and related them to cytomegalovirus serostatus. Four or five DR-DQ haplotypes were treated as single units for association and clustering because of strong linkage in the cohort. Of the roughly 400 genotyped donors, approximately 80% were placed in the genetic ancestry cluster associated with self-reported Caucasian donors. All discovery cohort repertoires had been generated on a single sequencing platform. Typing coverage varied by locus: roughly 629-640 donors for A, B, C, DRB1 and DQB1; more than 500 for DQA1; about 590 for DPA1; around 490 for DPB1. Among roughly 400 genotyped donors of the cohort, an average of around 240,000 unique TCR beta nucleotide sequences was sequenced per donor, of which about 19% were non-productive. The study was designed to test whether signatures of past pathogen exposure could be identified by cataloging public T cell receptors. A later genetic analysis took genome-wide SNP genotypes for about 65% of the roughly 670 donors and used that subset as a discovery cohort. The later analysis used no new phenotypic data to find candidate immune exposures, relying instead on TCR beta sequences and their occurrence across donors. Donor age, sex, ethnicity and CMV serostatus were collected together with the repertoire data. Class I and class II HLA loci were covered by the typing at four-digit resolution.

The cohort comprised 666 healthy bone marrow donors. At the time of sampling, all cohort members were nominally healthy, though unrecorded immune exposures were likely present. The donor tested CMV seronegative and was one of the 352 seronegative cohort members. Each donor provided a peripheral blood sample, and peripheral blood mononuclear cells were used for TCR beta sequencing. Genomic DNA extraction from the blood cell samples was performed with the Qiagen DNeasy Blood Extraction Kit. After removal of 4 bases from V and 6 bases from J, the junction retains 17 bases not matched to a gene. In the germline V gene (reference sequence), CDR1 corresponds to MNHEY and CDR2 to SMNVEV. The CDR3 covers 17 residues, taking in both the cysteine and the phenylalanine. The read is trimmed to its CDR3 DNA, 51 bases read in frame from base 1. Receptor libraries were prepared by the immunoSEQ multiplex PCR assay. For the multiplex PCR, a mixture combining 60 forward primers for TCR Vbeta segments and 13 reverse primers for TCR Jbeta segments was used. The CDR3 region of rearranged TCR beta genes was amplified from genomic DNA with a multiplex PCR assay. The amplified TCR beta libraries were sequenced on the Illumina HiSeq System as 87-base-pair reads. The authors' analysis ran thus. In a later analysis, 77 million or so unique TCR beta chains were counted across the 666 repertoires, and roughly 11 million of these chains were shared by at least two donors. Raw reads were error-corrected and collapsed into unique sequences by a nearest-neighbor algorithm in which closely related sequences were merged to remove PCR and sequencing errors. V, D and J gene segments were assigned by aligning CDR3 sequences to IMGT reference sequences. For a sequence to be retained, a match of at least six nucleotides was required to both a V gene segment and a J gene segment. A rearrangement was called productive if the CDR3 had no stop codons and remained in frame with V and J, and every other rearrangement was called non-productive. Following IMGT convention, CDR3 was defined as the stretch from the second conserved V-encoded cysteine to the conserved J-encoded phenylalanine. The earlier analysis of about 560 of the donors excluded any sequence lacking an unambiguous match to a single V gene segment. In an earlier analysis of a few hundred of the donors, V segments were called functional above 56.7% productive rearrangements and were called segregating when the between-donor standard deviation exceeded 5%. A statistical classification framework was built for diagnosing cytomegalovirus status from the catalog of TCR beta chain sequences. In a later analysis, V and J genes were assigned by comparing TCR nucleotide sequences against IMGT/GENE-DB human TR gene sequences. The TCRdist pipeline was used in a later analysis to assign CDR3 sequences and most-parsimonious VDJ recombination scenarios. A later analysis defined each TCR beta chain by its CDR3 amino acid sequence plus V-gene family, and excluded reads lacking a unique V-gene family. To address suspected cross-contamination and a sequencing artifact, a later analysis removed under 600 highly shared, low-generation-probability nucleotide sequences. A later analysis calculated a clonal expansion index for each public chain from normalized within-repertoire ranks of inferred template counts. A later analysis computed generation probabilities with a VDJ recombination model fitted to out-of-frame rearrangements, and checked the results against IGoR. Hypergeometric tests were used in a later analysis to score TCR-TCR, TCR-HLA and TCR-CMV co-occurrence, with a repertoire-size bias correction applied to the TCR pairs. A later analysis estimated false discovery rates by permuting HLA or CMV assignments 20 times. In a later analysis, co-occurring TCRs were grouped using DBSCAN, with TCRdist sequence similarity added in when clustering inside HLA-allele-positive subsets. For co-occurrence clustering, repertoires with fewer than 30,000 or more than 120,000 public chains were excluded, along with 4 to 6 repertoires with anomalous nucleotide sharing. The table was pulled from immuneACCESS by TCRdb, which kept in-frame rearrangements only. Such tables lose some clones; where checked, under half of the loss comes from unresolved V genes, and the rest has no known cause. V and J calls and clone size are copied from that table; D and trimming were computed from the DNA. Counted in this sample were under 200,000 clones; more than 65% of them appeared once. 1.5% to 2% of the sample belongs to the ten largest clones.

The full study reports these points: Because HLA typing was missing for some donors at each locus, association tests included only the typed subset. Compared with the approximately 670-donor mean, donors in an Asian-associated ancestry cluster had fewer N-insertions in productive TCRs, according to a later genetic analysis. Across donors, most TCR sequences were observed very rarely, whereas some public TCRs were present in many individuals. Immune exposure information for the cohort was limited to CMV serostatus. Correlated functional status among segregating V segments might reflect linkage disequilibrium, but an unknown experimental factor could not be ruled out. According to a later analysis, TCR association rates differed among HLA loci, with DRB1 alleles showing the most associated TCRs and HLA-C alleles showing the fewest. V-gene and J-gene trimming of TCR beta chains was associated with a missense DCLRE1C variant in a later genetic analysis, and the association was replicated in an independent cohort. The authors suggested that the approach could potentially be extended to other disease states and immunological phenotypes. A further reported finding was that TCR beta sequences accurately predicted the HLA-A and HLA-B alleles for most subjects in the first cohort. Some IMGT-functional V segments, including TRBV6-2 and TRBV6-3, could not be told apart with the 87-base-pair reads, so those segments were excluded. A cluster of highly shared sequence variants was judged likely to be a technical artifact of the sequencing pipeline. In a later analysis, HLA-associated TCR beta chains showed more clonal expansion and lower generation probabilities than non-associated chains that were equally common. In an earlier analysis of about 540 of the donors, most TCR beta V segments were observed in productive rearrangements about 87% or about 30% of the time, broadly matching IMGT annotations. A total of 150 or so TCR beta chains were listed by the study as associated with cytomegalovirus. This cohort had only TCR beta chains sequenced, and the lack of alpha or paired-chain data limited which features could be detected. Most CMV-associated TCR beta chains appeared to be HLA-restricted in a later analysis, and the HLA associations seemed to be driven largely by CMV exposure. In vitro tests confirmed that three of the cytomegalovirus-associated TCR beta chains recognize cytomegalovirus antigens. In a later analysis, 15,000 to 20,000 TCR beta sequences were associated with specific HLA alleles at a false discovery rate of 0.05. Cytomegalovirus status was reported to be diagnosed by the classifier with high specificity and sensitivity in both the original and validation cohorts. When HLA alleles, especially DR and DQ, strongly co-occurred, TCR associations were difficult to assign to individual alleles. The presence/absence analyses assumed that sequencing depth was roughly uniform across donors, and that assumption may not be true. Because counts were too low, fewer than 20 rarely observed V segments, including chromosome 9 orphons, were excluded from the earlier analysis of 587 of the donors. In a later analysis, several top co-occurrence clusters were reported to appear linked to parvovirus B19, influenza, CMV and Epstein-Barr virus.

As to this clone: Its cognate antigen has yet to be identified. No base-level quality is on record; no much larger clone is a single base apart.

The chain joins TRBV27 to TRBJ2-7; TRBD2 matches 8 bases in the middle. This sequence originates from a woman younger than 45 in good health and CMV-seronegative. Sequenced input: PBMCs. The DNA reads as follows: TGTGCCAGCAGTTCTCTTCCGGGGACTAGACCCCATCTCGAGCAGTACTTC. It specifies CASSSLPGTRPHLEQYF.